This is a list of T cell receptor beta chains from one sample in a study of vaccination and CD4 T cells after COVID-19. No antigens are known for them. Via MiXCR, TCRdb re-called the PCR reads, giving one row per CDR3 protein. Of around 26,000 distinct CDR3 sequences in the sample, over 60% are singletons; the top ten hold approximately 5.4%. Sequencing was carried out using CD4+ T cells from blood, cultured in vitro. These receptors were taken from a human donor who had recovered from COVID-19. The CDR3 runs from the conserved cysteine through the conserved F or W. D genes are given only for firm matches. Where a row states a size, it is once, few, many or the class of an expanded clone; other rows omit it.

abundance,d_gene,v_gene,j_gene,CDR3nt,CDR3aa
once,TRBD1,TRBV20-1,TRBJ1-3,TGCAGTGCTACATCTATTGGGCGCCAGGGGGTCACTGGAAACACCATATATTTT,CSATSIGRQGVTGNTIYF
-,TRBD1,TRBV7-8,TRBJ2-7,TGTGCCAGCAGACAGGGGTCCGGGTTGGGGTACGAGCAGTACTTC,CASRQGSGLGYEQYF
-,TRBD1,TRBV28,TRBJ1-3,TGTGCCAGCAGTTTCGGTTCCGGGACAGGGTCCGGAAACACCATATATTTT,CASSFGSGTGSGNTIYF
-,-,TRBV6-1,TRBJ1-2,TGTGCCAGCAGTGAACTAGGAAGCCTCTATGGCTACACCTTC,CASSELGSLYGYTF
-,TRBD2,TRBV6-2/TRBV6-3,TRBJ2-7,TGTGCCAGCAGGGAGGGACTAGCGGTATCCTACGAGCAGTACTTC,CASREGLAVSYEQYF
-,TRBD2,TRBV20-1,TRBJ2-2,TGCAGTACCACTAGCGGGAGGCTCACCGGGGAGCTGTTTTTT,CSTTSGRLTGELFF
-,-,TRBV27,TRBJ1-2,TGTGCCAGCAGCGCCTACGGACCGCAAGCTAACTATGGCTACACCTTC,CASSAYGPQANYGYTF
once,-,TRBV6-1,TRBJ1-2,TGTGCCAGCAGGTCGGGTTCGTATGGCTACACCTTC,CASRSGSYGYTF
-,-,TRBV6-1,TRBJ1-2,TGTGCCAGCAGTGAATCGGGGCTCTGGGGCTACACCTTC,CASSESGLWGYTF
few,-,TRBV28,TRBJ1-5,TGTGCCAGCGATAGCTGGGGGAGCAATCAGCCCCAGCATTTT,CASDSWGSNQPQHF
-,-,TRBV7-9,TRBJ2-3,TGTGCCAGCAGCTTAGGAGCGACCAGCACAGATACGCAGTATTTT,CASSLGATSTDTQYF
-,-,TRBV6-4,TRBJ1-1,TGTGCCTCACGGGTGGGAGCCATGAACACTGAAGCTTTCTTT,CASRVGAMNTEAFF
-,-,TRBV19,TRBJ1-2,TGTGCCAGTAGTATAGCCAGCAGCGCTAACTATGGCTACACCTTC,CASSIASSANYGYTF
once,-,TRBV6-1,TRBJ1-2,TGTGCCAGCAGTCACAGAGGGGGAGGCTACACCTTC,CASSHRGGGYTF
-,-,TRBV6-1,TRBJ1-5,TGTGCCAGCAGGCTACTCACGGCGGGGGATCAGCCCCAGCATTTT,CASRLLTAGDQPQHF
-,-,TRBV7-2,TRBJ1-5,TGTGCCAGCAGCTTAGGGTTCGTGGGATCGACGGGACTCCAGCCCCAGCATTTT,CASSLGFVGSTGLQPQHF
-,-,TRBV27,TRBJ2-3,TGTGCCAGCAGAACTCTCCCACGTATGGCGGGGACACGGGATACGCAGTATTTT,CASRTLPRMAGTRDTQYF
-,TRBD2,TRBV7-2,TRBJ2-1,TGTGCCAGCAGCCTCACTAGCGGGAGTGGAAATGAGCAGTTCTTC,CASSLTSGSGNEQFF
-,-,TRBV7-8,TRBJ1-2,TGTGCCAGCAGCTTAGGGCGGGGGGCGAAGGTTCATCCCTACACCTTC,CASSLGRGAKVHPYTF
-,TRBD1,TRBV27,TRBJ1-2,TGTGCCAGCAGTCCCACGCCGGGACAGGGGACTGGCTACACCTTC,CASSPTPGQGTGYTF
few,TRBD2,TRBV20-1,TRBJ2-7,TGCAGTGCTAGAGAGGGACTAGCGGGAGCTGAGGAGCAGTACTTC,CSAREGLAGAEEQYF
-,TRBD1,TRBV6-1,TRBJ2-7,TGTGCCAGCAGGGACAGGGGTGACGAGCAGTACTTC,CASRDRGDEQYF
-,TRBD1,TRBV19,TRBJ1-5,TGTGCCAGTAGCAGGGACAGGGGGATTCAGCCCCAGCATTTT,CASSRDRGIQPQHF
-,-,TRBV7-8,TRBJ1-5,TGTGCCAGCACCAACGGAGGGGCGGCTAGCAATCAGCCCCAGCATTTT,CASTNGGAASNQPQHF
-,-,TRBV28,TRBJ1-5,TGTGCCAGCAGTTTAACGGGGGTTCAGCCCCAGCATTTT,CASSLTGVQPQHF
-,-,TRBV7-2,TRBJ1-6,TGTGCCAGCAGCTTCTGGACAGCGGGTAATTCACCCCTCCACTTT,CASSFWTAGNSPLHF
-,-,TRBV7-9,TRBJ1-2,TGTGCCAGCAGCTTGACGACCGGCTATGGCTACACCTTC,CASSLTTGYGYTF
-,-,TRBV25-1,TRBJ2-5,TGTGCCAGCAGTGAACCCGGTACGGGAGCTGGGGAGACCCAGTACTTC,CASSEPGTGAGETQYF
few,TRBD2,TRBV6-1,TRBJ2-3,TGTGCCAGCAGTATCGTAGCGGGAGTTCTGTATTTT,CASSIVAGVLYF
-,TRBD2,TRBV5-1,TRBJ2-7,TGCGCCAGCAGCCACCTAGCGGGAGGGTCGGCTTTCTACGAGCAGTACTTC,CASSHLAGGSAFYEQYF
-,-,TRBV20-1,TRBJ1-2,TGCAGTGCTAGAGACGTCGGGGGCTACACCTTC,CSARDVGGYTF
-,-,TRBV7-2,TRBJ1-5,TGTGCCAGCAGCTTAGTGGGGACACTCCATAGCAATCAGCCCCAGCATTTT,CASSLVGTLHSNQPQHF
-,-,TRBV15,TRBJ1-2,TGTGCCACCAGGACCGGGAACTATGGCTACACCTTC,CATRTGNYGYTF
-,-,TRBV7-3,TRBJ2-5,TGTGCCAGCAGCCAAGAGACAGGGAGGGGGGTGGAGACCCAGTACTTC,CASSQETGRGVETQYF
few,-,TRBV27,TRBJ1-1,TGTGCCAGCAGTTTCAAGGGCACCCGCGACACTGAAGCTTTCTTT,CASSFKGTRDTEAFF
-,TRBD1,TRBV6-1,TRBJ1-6,TGTGCCAGCAGGACACAAGGGACAGGGCCCTTTTTTCCCCTCCACTTT,CASRTQGTGPFFPLHF
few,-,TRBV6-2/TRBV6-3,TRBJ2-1,TGTGCCACCCGGAGGGCCAACTCCTACAATGAGCAGTTCTTC,CATRRANSYNEQFF
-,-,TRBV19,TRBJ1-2,TGTGCCAGTAGTACGGGGCGGCCCTCTAACTATGGCTACACCTTC,CASSTGRPSNYGYTF
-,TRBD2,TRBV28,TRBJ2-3,TGTGCCAGTGATGGGCCGGGGACTAGCGGGATTCAAGATACGCAGTATTTT,CASDGPGTSGIQDTQYF
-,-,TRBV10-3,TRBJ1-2,TGTGCCATCAGTGAATTGGACGGGAATGGCTACACCTTC,CAISELDGNGYTF
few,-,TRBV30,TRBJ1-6,TGTGCCTGGAGTGTGTCAGAGGTTCAACCCCTCCACTTT,CAWSVSEVQPLHF
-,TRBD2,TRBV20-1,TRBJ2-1,TGCAGTGCTAGACCTAGCGGGAGCTCCTACAATGAGCAGTTCTTC,CSARPSGSSYNEQFF
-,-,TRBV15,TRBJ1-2,TGTGCCACCAGCAGCGAGTACTCCGGCCGGGGGACTAACTATGGCTACACCTTC,CATSSEYSGRGTNYGYTF
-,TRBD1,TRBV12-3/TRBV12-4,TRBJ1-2,TGTGCCAGCAGGATAGCCGGGACAGGGGGCAAGGACTATGGCTACACCTTC,CASRIAGTGGKDYGYTF
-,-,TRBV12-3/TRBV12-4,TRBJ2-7,TGTGCCAGCAGTGCAGATAGAGACTACGAGCAGTACTTC,CASSADRDYEQYF
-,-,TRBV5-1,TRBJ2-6,TGCGCCAGCAGAGTGGGGGTCTTTGGGGCCAACGTCCTGACTTTC,CASRVGVFGANVLTF
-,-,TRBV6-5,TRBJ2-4,TGTGCCAGCAGTTACTCTCGAGGGACATCCCAAAACATTCAGTACTTC,CASSYSRGTSQNIQYF